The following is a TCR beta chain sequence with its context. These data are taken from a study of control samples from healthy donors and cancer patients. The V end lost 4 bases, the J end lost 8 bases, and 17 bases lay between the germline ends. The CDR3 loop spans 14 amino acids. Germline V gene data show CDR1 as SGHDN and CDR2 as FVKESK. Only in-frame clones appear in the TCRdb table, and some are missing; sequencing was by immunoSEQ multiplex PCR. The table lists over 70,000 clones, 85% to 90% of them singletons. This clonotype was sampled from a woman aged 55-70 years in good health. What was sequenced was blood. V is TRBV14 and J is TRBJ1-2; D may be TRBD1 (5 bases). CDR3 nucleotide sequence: TGTGCCAGCAGCCTACAAATTGGGGGAGAGGGCTACACCTTC. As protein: CASSLQIGGEGYTF.